This T cell receptor beta chain was profiled in a study of early T cells in non-severe SARS-CoV-2 infection. Study background: Sequencing input comprised bulk RNA from unsorted whole blood; chain pairing was not available. The study's findings and limits: Reliance on VDJdb matching favored anti-spike CD8 responses; private and CD4 specificities were missed.

The CDR3 runs 12 residues. CDR1 SQVTM and CDR2 ANQGSEA come from the germline V gene. Trimming at V came to 6 bases and at J to 7 bases, leaving 5 bases not matched to a gene. Points on this clonotype: Its antigen is not known.

Researchers tagged individual cDNA molecules with unique molecular identifiers. MiXCR was run by TCRdb on the 5' RACE reads, yielding one entry per CDR3 protein. This sample yields about 22,000 distinct CDR3 sequences, of which roughly 4.4% are seen a single time; less than 20% belongs to the top ten. The sequenced sample was whole blood. The clonotype was recovered from an adult who was a healthcare worker with PCR-confirmed SARS-CoV-2 infection or an uninfected control (not recorded which). The rearrangement joins TRBV29-1 to TRBJ2-1; 8 bases map to TRBD1. CDR3 coding DNA: TGCAGCGTGGAACAGGGGGTTAATGAGCAGTTCTTC. Protein sequence: CSVEQGVNEQFF.